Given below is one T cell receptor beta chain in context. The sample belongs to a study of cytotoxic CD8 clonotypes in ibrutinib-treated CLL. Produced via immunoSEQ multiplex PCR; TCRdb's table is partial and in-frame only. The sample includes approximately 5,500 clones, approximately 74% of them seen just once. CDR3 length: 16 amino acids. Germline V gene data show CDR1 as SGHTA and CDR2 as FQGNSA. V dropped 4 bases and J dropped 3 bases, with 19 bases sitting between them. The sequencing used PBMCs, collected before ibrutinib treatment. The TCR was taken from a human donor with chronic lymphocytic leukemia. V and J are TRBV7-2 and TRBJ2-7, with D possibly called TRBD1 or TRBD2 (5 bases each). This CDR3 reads CASSSPWGKSSYEQYF. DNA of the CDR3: TGTGCCAGCAGCTCCCCCTGGGGGAAAAGCAGCTACGAGCAGTACTTC.